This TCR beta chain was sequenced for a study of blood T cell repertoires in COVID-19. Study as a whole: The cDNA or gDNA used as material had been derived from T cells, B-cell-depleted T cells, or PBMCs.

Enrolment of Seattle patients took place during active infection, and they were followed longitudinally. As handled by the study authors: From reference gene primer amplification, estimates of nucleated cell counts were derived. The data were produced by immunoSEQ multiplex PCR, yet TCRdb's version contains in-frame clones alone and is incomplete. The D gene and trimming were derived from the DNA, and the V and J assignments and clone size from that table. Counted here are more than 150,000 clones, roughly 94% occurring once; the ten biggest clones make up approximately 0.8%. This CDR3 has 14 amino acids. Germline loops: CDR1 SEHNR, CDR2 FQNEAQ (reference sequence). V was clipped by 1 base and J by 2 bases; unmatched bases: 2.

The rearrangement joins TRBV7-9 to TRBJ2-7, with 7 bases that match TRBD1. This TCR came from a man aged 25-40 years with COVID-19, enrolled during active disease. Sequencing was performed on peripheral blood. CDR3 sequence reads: CASSLGDRTYEQYF. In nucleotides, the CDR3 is TGTGCCAGCAGCTTAGGGGACAGAACCTACGAGCAGTACTTC.